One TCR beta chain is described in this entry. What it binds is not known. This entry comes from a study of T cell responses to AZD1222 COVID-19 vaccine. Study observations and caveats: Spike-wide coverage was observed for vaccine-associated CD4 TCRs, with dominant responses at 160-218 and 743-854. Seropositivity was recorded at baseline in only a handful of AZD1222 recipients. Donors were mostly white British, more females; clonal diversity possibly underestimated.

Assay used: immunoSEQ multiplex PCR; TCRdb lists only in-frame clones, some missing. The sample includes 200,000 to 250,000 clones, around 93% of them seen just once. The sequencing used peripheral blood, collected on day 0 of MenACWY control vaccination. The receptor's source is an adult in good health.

The CDR3 coding sequence is TGTGCCAGCAGTTTGAGCTCCTATAATTCACCCCTCCACTTT. Residues: CASSLSSYNSPLHF. The chain joins TRBV27 to TRBJ1-6; D unclear. This CDR3 contains 14 residues. Trimming stripped 3 bases from V and 0 bases from J, with 3 bases between. From germline, CDR1 is MNHEY and CDR2 SMNVEV (reference sequence).